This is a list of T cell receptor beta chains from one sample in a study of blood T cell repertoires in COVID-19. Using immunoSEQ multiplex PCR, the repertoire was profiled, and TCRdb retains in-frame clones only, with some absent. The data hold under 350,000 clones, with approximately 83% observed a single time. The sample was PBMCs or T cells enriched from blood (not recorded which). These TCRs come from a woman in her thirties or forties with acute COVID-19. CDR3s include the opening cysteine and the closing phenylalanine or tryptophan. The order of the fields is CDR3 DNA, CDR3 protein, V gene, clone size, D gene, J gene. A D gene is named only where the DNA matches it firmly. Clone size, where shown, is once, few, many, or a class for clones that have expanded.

cdr3_nt: TGTGCCAGCAACAGGGGGTTGGACACTGAAGCTTTCTTT
cdr3_aa: CASNRGLDTEAFF
v_call: TRBV6-5
clone_size: NA
d_call: TRBD1
j_call: TRBJ1-1

cdr3_nt: TGTGCCAGCAGTTTGAGGGGGCGCAAGGGGCGAGGCACTGAAGCTTTCTTT
cdr3_aa: CASSLRGRKGRGTEAFF
v_call: TRBV27
clone_size: NA
d_call: TRBD1
j_call: TRBJ1-1

cdr3_nt: TGTGCCAGCAGCTTAGAAGGAACAGGGGTAAATACGCAGTATTTT
cdr3_aa: CASSLEGTGVNTQYF
v_call: TRBV11-3
clone_size: NA
d_call: TRBD1
j_call: TRBJ2-3

cdr3_nt: TGTGCCACCAGTGAGGGTTTGCGGGAGGCCGGGGAGCTGTTTTTT
cdr3_aa: CATSEGLREAGELFF
v_call: TRBV28
clone_size: NA
d_call: TRBD2
j_call: TRBJ2-2

cdr3_nt: TGTGCCATCAGTGACCCGACAGGGGAAACAGATACGCAGTATTTT
cdr3_aa: CAISDPTGETDTQYF
v_call: TRBV10-3
clone_size: few
d_call: TRBD1
j_call: TRBJ2-3

cdr3_nt: TGTGCCAGTAGGACGGACAGGGGCCACGAGCAGTACTTC
cdr3_aa: CASRTDRGHEQYF
v_call: TRBV19
clone_size: NA
d_call: TRBD1
j_call: TRBJ2-7

cdr3_nt: TGCGCCAGCAGCCAAGAACAGGGTAATCCTTATGGCTACACCTTC
cdr3_aa: CASSQEQGNPYGYTF
v_call: TRBV4-3
clone_size: few
d_call: NA
j_call: TRBJ1-2

cdr3_nt: TGTGCCAGCAGCCTACTAGGACAGGGGAGCTCTGGAAACACCATATATTTT
cdr3_aa: CASSLLGQGSSGNTIYF
v_call: TRBV4-2
clone_size: NA
d_call: TRBD1
j_call: TRBJ1-3

cdr3_nt: TGTGCCAGCAAAGGGACTAGCGGGAGAAAAGACCACACAGATACGCAGTATTTT
cdr3_aa: CASKGTSGRKDHTDTQYF
v_call: TRBV7-9
clone_size: NA
d_call: TRBD2
j_call: TRBJ2-3

cdr3_nt: TGTGCCAGCAGCCATGACAGGGGGCTCGGGTCAGATACGCAGTATTTT
cdr3_aa: CASSHDRGLGSDTQYF
v_call: TRBV14
clone_size: NA
d_call: TRBD1
j_call: TRBJ2-3

cdr3_nt: TGTGCCAGCAGGGATACCACAGGGATCACTGGCTACACCTTC
cdr3_aa: CASRDTTGITGYTF
v_call: TRBV6-4
clone_size: NA
d_call: NA
j_call: TRBJ1-2

cdr3_nt: TGTGCCAGCAGCAAAGGGGGGGCAGGGGGAAACAATCAGCCCCAGCATTTT
cdr3_aa: CASSKGGAGGNNQPQHF
v_call: TRBV21-1
clone_size: NA
d_call: NA
j_call: TRBJ1-5

cdr3_nt: TGCGCCAGCAGCCTTTATGTGTCAGATACGCAGTATTTT
cdr3_aa: CASSLYVSDTQYF
v_call: TRBV4-1
clone_size: many
d_call: NA
j_call: TRBJ2-3

cdr3_nt: TGTGCCAGCTCACCCGGGACAAGCACAGATACGCAGTATTTT
cdr3_aa: CASSPGTSTDTQYF
v_call: TRBV18
clone_size: NA
d_call: NA
j_call: TRBJ2-3

cdr3_nt: TGCGCCAGCAGCTTGGCTACTAGCGTAACCTACAATGAGCAGTTCTTC
cdr3_aa: CASSLATSVTYNEQFF
v_call: TRBV5-1
clone_size: NA
d_call: TRBD2
j_call: TRBJ2-1

cdr3_nt: TGTGCCAGCAGTTACTCTCCAGGGTTCGGAGAAAAACTGTTTTTT
cdr3_aa: CASSYSPGFGEKLFF
v_call: TRBV6-5
clone_size: NA
d_call: NA
j_call: TRBJ1-4

cdr3_nt: TGCGCCAGCAGCTTGGGCCTTGACAGGGGGCTGAGAAAAACTGAAGCTTTCTTT
cdr3_aa: CASSLGLDRGLRKTEAFF
v_call: TRBV5-1
clone_size: NA
d_call: TRBD1
j_call: TRBJ1-1

cdr3_nt: TGTGCCAGCAGCTTAGAGGGGCTGGGTGGCTACACCTTC
cdr3_aa: CASSLEGLGGYTF
v_call: TRBV7-9
clone_size: NA
d_call: NA
j_call: TRBJ1-2

cdr3_nt: TGTGCCACCAGGAAAACGGGACACCCGAACACTGAAGCTTTCTTT
cdr3_aa: CATRKTGHPNTEAFF
v_call: TRBV27
clone_size: once
d_call: NA
j_call: TRBJ1-1

cdr3_nt: TGCAGCGTACGACAGGGCGGCGCGGGAACCACTGAAGCTTTCTTT
cdr3_aa: CSVRQGGAGTTEAFF
v_call: TRBV29-1
clone_size: NA
d_call: TRBD1
j_call: TRBJ1-1

cdr3_nt: TGTGCCATCAGTGTTCGGGACAACCAAGAGACCCAGTACTTC
cdr3_aa: CAISVRDNQETQYF
v_call: TRBV10-3
clone_size: NA
d_call: NA
j_call: TRBJ2-5

cdr3_nt: TGTGCCAGCAGCTCCCGAGATGGATCGTCCGGATCCAGGTCTGGAAACACCATATATTTT
cdr3_aa: CASSSRDGSSGSRSGNTIYF
v_call: TRBV7-3
clone_size: NA
d_call: NA
j_call: TRBJ1-3